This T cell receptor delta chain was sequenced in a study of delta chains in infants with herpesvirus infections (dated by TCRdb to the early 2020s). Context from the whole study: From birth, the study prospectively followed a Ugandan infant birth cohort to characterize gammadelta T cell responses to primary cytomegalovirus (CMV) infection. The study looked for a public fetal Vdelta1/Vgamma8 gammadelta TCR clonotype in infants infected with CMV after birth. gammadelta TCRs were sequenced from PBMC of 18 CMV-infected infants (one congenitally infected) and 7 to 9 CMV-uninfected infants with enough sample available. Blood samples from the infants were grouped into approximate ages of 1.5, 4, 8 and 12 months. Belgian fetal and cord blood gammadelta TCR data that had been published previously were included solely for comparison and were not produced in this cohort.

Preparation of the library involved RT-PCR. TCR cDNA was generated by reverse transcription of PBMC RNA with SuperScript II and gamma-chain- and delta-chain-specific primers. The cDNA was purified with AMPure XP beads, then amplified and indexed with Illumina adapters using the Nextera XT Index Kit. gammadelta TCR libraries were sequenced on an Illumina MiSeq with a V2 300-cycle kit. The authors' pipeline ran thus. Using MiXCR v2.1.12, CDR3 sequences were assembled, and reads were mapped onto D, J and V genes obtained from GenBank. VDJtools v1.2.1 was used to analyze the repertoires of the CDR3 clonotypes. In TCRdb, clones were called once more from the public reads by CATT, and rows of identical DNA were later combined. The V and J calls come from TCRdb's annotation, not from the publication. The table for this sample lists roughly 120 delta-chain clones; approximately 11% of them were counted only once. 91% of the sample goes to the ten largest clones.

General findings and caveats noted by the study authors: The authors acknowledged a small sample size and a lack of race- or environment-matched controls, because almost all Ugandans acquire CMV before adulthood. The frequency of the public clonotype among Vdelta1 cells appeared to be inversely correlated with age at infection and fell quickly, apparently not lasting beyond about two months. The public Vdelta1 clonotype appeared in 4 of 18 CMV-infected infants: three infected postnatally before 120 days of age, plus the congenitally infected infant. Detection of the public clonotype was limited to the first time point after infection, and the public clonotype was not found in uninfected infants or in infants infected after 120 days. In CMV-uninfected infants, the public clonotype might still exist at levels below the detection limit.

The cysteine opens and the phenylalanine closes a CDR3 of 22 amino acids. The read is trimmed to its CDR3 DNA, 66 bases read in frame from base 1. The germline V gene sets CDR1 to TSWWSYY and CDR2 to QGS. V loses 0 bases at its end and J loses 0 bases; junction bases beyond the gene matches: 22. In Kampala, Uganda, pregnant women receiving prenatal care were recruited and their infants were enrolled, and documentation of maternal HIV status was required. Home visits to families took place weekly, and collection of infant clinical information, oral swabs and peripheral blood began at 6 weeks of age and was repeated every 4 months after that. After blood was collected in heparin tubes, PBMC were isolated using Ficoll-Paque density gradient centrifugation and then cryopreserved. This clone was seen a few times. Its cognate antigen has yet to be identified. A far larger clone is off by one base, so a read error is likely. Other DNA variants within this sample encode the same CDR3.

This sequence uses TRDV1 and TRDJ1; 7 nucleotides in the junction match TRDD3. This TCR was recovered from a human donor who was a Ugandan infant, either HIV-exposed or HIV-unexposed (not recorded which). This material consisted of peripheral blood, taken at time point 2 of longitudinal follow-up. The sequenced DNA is TGTGCTCTTGGGGAACTGAAAAAGGGATACCCCCTCATCGTCGCTTACACCGATAAACTCATCTTT. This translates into CALGELKKGYPLIVAYTDKLIF.